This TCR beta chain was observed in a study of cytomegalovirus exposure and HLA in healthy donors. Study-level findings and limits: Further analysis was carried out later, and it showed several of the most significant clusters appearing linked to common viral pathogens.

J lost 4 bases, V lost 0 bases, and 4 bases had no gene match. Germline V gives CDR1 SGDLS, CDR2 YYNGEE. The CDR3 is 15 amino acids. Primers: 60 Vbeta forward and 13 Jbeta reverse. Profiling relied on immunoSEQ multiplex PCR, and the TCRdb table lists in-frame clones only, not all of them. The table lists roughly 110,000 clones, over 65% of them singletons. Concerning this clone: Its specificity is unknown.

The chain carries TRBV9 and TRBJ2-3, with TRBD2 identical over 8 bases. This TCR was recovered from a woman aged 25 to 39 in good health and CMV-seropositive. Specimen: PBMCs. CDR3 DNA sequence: TGTGCCAGCAGCGTAGAAGCGGGGGAGGCAGATACGCAGTATTTT. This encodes CASSVEAGEADTQYF.